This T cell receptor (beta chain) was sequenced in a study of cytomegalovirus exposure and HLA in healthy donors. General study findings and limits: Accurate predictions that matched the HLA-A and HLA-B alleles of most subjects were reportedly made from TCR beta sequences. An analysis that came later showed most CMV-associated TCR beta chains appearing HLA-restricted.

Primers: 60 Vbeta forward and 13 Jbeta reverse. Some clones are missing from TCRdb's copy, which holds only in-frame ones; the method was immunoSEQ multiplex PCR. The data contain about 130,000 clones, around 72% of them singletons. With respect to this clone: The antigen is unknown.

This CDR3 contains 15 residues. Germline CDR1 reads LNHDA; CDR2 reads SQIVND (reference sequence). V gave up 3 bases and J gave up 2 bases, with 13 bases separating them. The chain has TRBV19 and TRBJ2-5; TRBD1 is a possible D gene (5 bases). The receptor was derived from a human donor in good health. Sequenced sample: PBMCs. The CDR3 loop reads CASSIGAQGQETQYF. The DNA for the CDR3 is TGTGCCAGTAGTATTGGGGCTCAAGGTCAAGAGACCCAGTACTTC.